This paragraph covers one T cell receptor (beta chain) sequence. Its matching antigen is unknown. Given a much more abundant clone one base away, this may be a read error. This specimen comes from a study of tumor-infiltrating lymphocytes in primary liver carcinoma. Overall study context: Patients, male and female, were 30 to 69 years old. Tumor stage was T1-T3 N0M0, and tumor size was 4.2 to 10 cm across. The study, taken as a whole, reports: Since the samples were bulk and unsorted, the CD4+ and CD8+ repertoires were not compared.

The CDR3 consists of 16 residues. J lost 5 bases, V lost 4 bases, and 11 bases had no gene match. Germline V gives CDR1 SGHKS, CDR2 YYEKEE (reference sequence). Unsorted whole blood yielded the blood RNA, and germline DNA was also extracted. The patients, who had chronic HBV infection, were treatment-naive (untreated). The authors made TCR beta cDNA from around 500 ng total RNA with a constant-region primer. Construction of TCR beta libraries relied on three successive nested multiplex PCR rounds employing slightly modified ARM-PCR. TRBV1-TRBV30 forward primers paired with a C-beta reverse primer drove the first two PCR rounds, approximately 11 cycles each. TCRdb fed the multiplex PCR reads into MiXCR, producing one record per CDR3 protein. Of 310,000 or so distinct CDR3 sequences in the sample, around 60% are singletons; the top ten hold about 6%.

This chain connects TRBV5-5 to TRBJ2-3; TRBD1 matches 9 bases. The source is a man aged 40-49 years with primary liver carcinoma and hepatitis B virus infection. The sample comprised peripheral blood. The CDR3: CASSMGQGRFRDTQYF. CDR3 DNA sequence: TGTGCCAGCAGCATGGGACAGGGACGGTTCAGAGATACGCAGTATTTT.